This T cell receptor (beta chain) derives from a study of blood T cell repertoires in COVID-19 (dated by TCRdb to about 2020). A note on the overall study: The collaborator samples originated in the United States, Italy and Spain and spanned the acute and convalescent phases of COVID-19. Deeply sampled blood TCRbeta repertoires from subjects exposed to, actively infected with, or recovered from COVID-19 were included in the dataset. The samples were drawn from the first 160 participants of the ongoing ImmuneRACE study and from 1,200 or so subjects provided by 6 global collaborators. Sample metadata almost always included a de-identified subject ID, COVID-19 status, age in years and sex. Where HLA class I and class II types were available, the types were taken from metadata supplied by the sample provider, not from assay-based typing. The material from the prospective study consisted of cDNA or gDNA derived from T cells, B-cell-depleted T cells, or PBMCs. The repertoires were made available in a free public database intended to serve as a resource for research on the immune response to SARS-CoV-2. The paper's findings and limits, for the study overall: Clinical and demographic metadata were provided uncurated, with the amount varying by source and participant.

In regard to this clone: Its recognized antigen is unknown. Base qualities are missing; no much larger clone stands one base away.

There are 14 amino acids in the CDR3, from cysteine to phenylalanine inclusive. Kept here is only the CDR3 DNA, which spans 42 bases and is read in frame from base 1. At the junction V is shortened by 5 bases and J by 5 bases, with 14 bases in between. CDR1 SGHNT and CDR2 YYREEE were looked up in the germline V gene (reference sequence). Whole blood was collected in K2EDTA tubes by collaborating institutions according to the institutions' own protocols. For TCRbeta analysis, collaborators shipped samples in one of three forms: frozen whole blood, isolated PBMCs, or DNA extracted from either of those sample types. TCRbeta CDR3 regions were amplified from genomic DNA using the immunoSEQ Assay, a bias-controlled multiplex PCR. The published analysis was carried out like this. The number of nucleated cells in each sample was estimated by amplification of reference gene primers within the assay. To quantify the absolute abundance of each unique TCRbeta CDR3 rearrangement, sequence reads were collapsed and filtered. For each sample, productive Simpson clonality was calculated by taking the square root of Simpson's diversity index across productive rearrangements. In TCRdb, the immuneACCESS table is reduced to in-frame sequences with V and J assigned. These tables do not hold every clone; where another copy was compared, an unresolved V gene accounts for under half, and the others remain unexplained. Clone size and the V and J calls come from that table; the DNA yielded D and trimming. Recorded for this sample are tens of thousands of clones; 60% to 80% of them occurred a single time. The ten largest clones capture roughly 14% of the sample.

The sequence links TRBV5-4 to TRBJ2-4; the D gene is perhaps TRBD1, from 5 matching bases. The receptor comes from a man at least 80 years old with active or convalescent COVID-19. Sequenced input: peripheral blood. The DNA sequence is given as TGTGCCAGCAGTTATAGGGGTGCGGAAAACATTCAGTACTTC. It encodes CASSYRGAENIQYF.